The 12 T cell receptor beta chains listed next were all sequenced from one sample in a study of blood T cell repertoires in COVID-19. Clones were sequenced by immunoSEQ multiplex PCR, and TCRdb holds only the in-frame ones, with some missing. The table records 150,000 to 190,000 clones, approximately 81% of them present only once. The sequenced sample consisted of peripheral blood. These receptors were taken from an older woman with COVID-19, enrolled during active disease.

This clone was seen a handful of times. The chain is built from TRBV4-2 and TRBJ2-1, with 11 bases lining up with TRBD2. The CDR3 is 16 amino acids. Germline CDR1 and CDR2: LGHNA and YNFKEQ. V shed 1 base and J 6 bases; nucleotides not matched to a gene: 5. Written as DNA, the CDR3 is TGTGCCAGCAGCCAAGCCGGGACTAGCGGAATCAATGAGCAGTTCTTC. It yields the protein CASSQAGTSGINEQFF.

The rearrangement joins TRBV19 to TRBJ2-5, with 11 nucleotides matching TRBD1. The ends lost 5 bases at V and 4 bases at J; junction bases unmatched: 6. Per germline, CDR1 LNHDA and CDR2 SQIVND (reference sequence). The CDR3 covers 15 residues. Written as DNA, the CDR3 is TGTGCCAGTAGTGTCGGGACAGGGGGACGAGAGACCCAGTACTTC. This gives the protein CASSVGTGGRETQYF. Based on the CDR3 plus reference TRBV19 and TRBJ2-5, the full variable domain is DGGITQSPKYLFRKEGQNVTLSCEQNLNHDAMYWYRQDPGQGLRLIYYSQIVNDFQKGDIAEGYSVSREKKESFPLTVTSAQKNPTAFYLCASSVGTGGRETQYFGPGTRLLVL.

This clone was recorded a few times. V gene TRBV6-6 combines with J gene TRBJ2-2, with TRBD2 identical over 8 bases. Per the germline V gene, CDR1 is MNHNY and CDR2 is SVGAGI (reference sequence). The junction had 4 bases not matched to a gene; V was cut back by 0 bases and J by 4 bases. The CDR3 runs to 16 residues. This chain's CDR3 is CASSYSGGGTTGELFF. The CDR3, as DNA: TGTGCCAGCAGTTACTCCGGCGGGGGGACCACCGGGGAGCTGTTTTTT.

V is TRBV29-1 and J is TRBJ2-2; TRBD1 matches 8 bases. CDR3 length: 15 amino acids. Germline CDR1 and CDR2: SQVTM and ANQGSEA. After removal of 2 bases from V and 5 bases from J, the junction contained 7 bases not matched to a gene. The CDR3 DNA reads TGCAGCGTTGAAAAGGGGACAGGATTGACCGGGGAGCTGTTTTTT. It translates to CSVEKGTGLTGELFF.

The chain uses TRBV5-5 and TRBJ2-3, with 9 bases that match TRBD2. This CDR3 has 14 residues. Germline CDR1 SGHKS, CDR2 YYEKEE (reference sequence). J lost 5 bases, V lost 4 bases, and 5 bases had no gene match. The CDR3: CASSKGLAKDTQYF. CDR3 nucleotide sequence: TGTGCCAGCAGCAAGGGACTAGCAAAAGATACGCAGTATTTT.

The chain uses TRBV5-6 and TRBJ1-4; D gene unclear. Germline CDR1 and CDR2: SGHDT and YYEEEE. The CDR3 is made up of 13 amino acids. Trimming pared 1 base from V and 3 bases from J, leaving 4 bases between. CDR3 nucleotide sequence: TGTGCCAGCAGCTTGCCAGCTAATGAAAAACTGTTTTTT. Amino acids: CASSLPANEKLFF. Full variable domain (remainder filled in from reference TRBV5-6 and TRBJ1-4): DAGVTQSPTHLIKTRGQQVTLRCSPKSGHDTVSWYQQALGQGPQFIFQYYEEEERQRGNFPDRFSGHQFPNYSSELNVNALLLGDSALYLCASSLPANEKLFFGSGTQLSVL.

The chain carries TRBV18 and TRBJ2-7; no clear D gene. Germline V lookup: CDR1 KGHSH, CDR2 LQKENI. The CDR3 has 12 residues. The V end was cut by 2 bases, the J end by 3 bases, with 5 bases between. CDR3 DNA: TGTGCCAGCTCACCAGGAGTCTACGAGCAGTACTTC. It yields the protein CASSPGVYEQYF. The full variable domain, with the rest looked up from reference TRBV18 and TRBJ2-7, is NAGVMQNPRHLVRRRGQEARLRCSPMKGHSHVYWYRQLPEEGLKFMVYLQKENIIDESGMPKERFSAEFPKEGPSILRIQQVVRGDSAAYFCASSPGVYEQYFGPGTRLTVT.

This clone was seen just once. The chain joins TRBV10-3 to TRBJ2-1, with 10 nucleotides matching TRBD2. Germline V CDR1 and CDR2: ENHRY, SYGVKD. The CDR3 has 16 amino acids. V shed 6 bases and J 3 bases; nucleotides not matched to a gene: 8. CDR3 nucleotide sequence: TGTGCCATCAGGGAAACTAGCGGGGCGAACTACAATGAGCAGTTCTTC. It specifies CAIRETSGANYNEQFF.

A remark on this clone: Other DNA sequences within the sample encode an identical CDR3. This chain's CDR3 is CASSEGDSYNEQFF. DNA for the CDR3: TGCGCCAGCAGTGAGGGAGACTCCTACAATGAGCAGTTCTTC. This chain connects TRBV10-2 to TRBJ2-1; D remains ambiguous. The CDR3 is made up of 14 amino acids. Trimming took off 2 bases at V and 0 bases at J, with 5 bases between the two ends. Germline CDR1 and CDR2: WSHSY and SAAADI.

This clone turned up a few times. The chain couples TRBV12-3 or TRBV12-4 to TRBJ1-6; unclear D gene. The CDR3 length is 13 residues. Trimming took 3 bases from V and 14 from J, leaving 14 bases between them. The DNA for the CDR3 is TGTGCCAGCAGTTTGGGTGAGGATCTCACCCTCCACTTT. Protein product: CASSLGEDLTLHF.

This clone was recorded once. J is TRBJ2-1 and V is TRBV11-2; TRBD2 matches 13 bases. The length of the CDR3 is 16 residues. V dropped 4 bases and J dropped 6; count of bases not matched to a gene: 6. Germline values: CDR1 SGHAT, CDR2 FQNNGV. The CDR3 loop reads CASSSSRLAGGNEQFF. CDR3 bases: TGTGCCAGCAGCTCCTCTCGACTAGCGGGAGGCAATGAGCAGTTCTTC.

The rearrangement links TRBV3-1 (or the pseudogene TRBV3-2) to TRBJ2-3; a possible D gene is TRBD1 (5 bases). Trimming left V 1 base short and J 5 bases short, with 13 bases between. This CDR3 is built from 15 residues. Per the germline V gene, CDR1 is LGHDT and CDR2 is YNNKEL (reference sequence). As DNA, the CDR3 is TGTGCCAGCAGCCAAGTGTCCCTCAGGGAAGATACGCAGTATTTT. It translates to CASSQVSLREDTQYF.